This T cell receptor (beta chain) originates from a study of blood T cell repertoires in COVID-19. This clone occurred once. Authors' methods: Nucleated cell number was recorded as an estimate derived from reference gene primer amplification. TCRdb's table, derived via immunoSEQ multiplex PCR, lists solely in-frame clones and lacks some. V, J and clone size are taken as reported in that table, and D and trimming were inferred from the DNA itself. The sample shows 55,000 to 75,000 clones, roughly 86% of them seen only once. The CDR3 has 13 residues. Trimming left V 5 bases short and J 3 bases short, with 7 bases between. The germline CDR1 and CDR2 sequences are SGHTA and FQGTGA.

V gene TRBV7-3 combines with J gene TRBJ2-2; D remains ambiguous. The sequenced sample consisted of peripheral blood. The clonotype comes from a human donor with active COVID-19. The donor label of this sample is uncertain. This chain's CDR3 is CASSIEYTGELFF. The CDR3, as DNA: TGTGCCAGCAGCATCGAGTACACCGGGGAGCTGTTTTTT.